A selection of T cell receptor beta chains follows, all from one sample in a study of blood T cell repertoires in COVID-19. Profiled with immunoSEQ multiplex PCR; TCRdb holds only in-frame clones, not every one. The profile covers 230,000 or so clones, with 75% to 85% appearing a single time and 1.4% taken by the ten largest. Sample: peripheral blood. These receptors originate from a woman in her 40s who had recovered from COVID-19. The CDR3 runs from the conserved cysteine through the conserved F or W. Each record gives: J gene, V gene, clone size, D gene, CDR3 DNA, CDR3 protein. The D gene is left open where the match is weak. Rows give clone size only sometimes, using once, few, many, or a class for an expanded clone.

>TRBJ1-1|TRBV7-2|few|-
TGTGCCAGCAGCACTCAAACAGGGAGGGGCGCTGAAGCTTTCTTT
CASSTQTGRGAEAFF
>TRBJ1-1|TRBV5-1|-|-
TGCGCCAGCAGCTTGGGTAGCAGATTGAACACTGAAGCTTTCTTT
CASSLGSRLNTEAFF
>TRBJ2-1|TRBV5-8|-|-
TGTGCCAGCAGCTTGTTGGGGAGCTCCTACAATGAGCAGTTCTTC
CASSLLGSSYNEQFF
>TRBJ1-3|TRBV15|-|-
TGTGCCACCAGCAGAGGACATGAGTCAGGAAACACCATATATTTT
CATSRGHESGNTIYF
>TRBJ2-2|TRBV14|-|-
TGTGCCAGCAGTCCCGGGATTTACACCGGGGAGCTGTTTTTT
CASSPGIYTGELFF
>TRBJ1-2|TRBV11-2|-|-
TGTGCCAGCAGCTTAGGAGGAGGGAATAACTATGGCTACACCTTC
CASSLGGGNNYGYTF
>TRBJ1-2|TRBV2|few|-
TGTGCCAGCAGTGCGACAGCTAACTATGGCTACACCTTC
CASSATANYGYTF
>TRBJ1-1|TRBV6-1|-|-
TGTGCCAGCAGTGAAGGTCTCAACACTGAAGCTTTCTTT
CASSEGLNTEAFF
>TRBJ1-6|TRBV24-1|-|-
TGTGCCACCAGTGCCCCCATCGGGGGGTATATTTCACCCCTCCACTTT
CATSAPIGGYISPLHF
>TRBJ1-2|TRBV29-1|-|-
TGCAGCGTTGCAGAGCCCGGCTATGGCTACACCTTC
CSVAEPGYGYTF
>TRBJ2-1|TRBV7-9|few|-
TGTGCCAGCAGCCCGGACTCCGCGCAGTTCTTC
CASSPDSAQFF
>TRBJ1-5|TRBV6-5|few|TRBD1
TGTGCCAGCAGTTACTCCATAACAGGGGATCAGCCCCAGCATTTT
CASSYSITGDQPQHF
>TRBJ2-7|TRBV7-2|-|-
TGTGCCAGCAGCTTAGTCGGCGAGCAGTACTTC
CASSLVGEQYF
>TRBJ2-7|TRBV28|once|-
TGTGCCAGCAGTTTAATTGGGGAGGACTACGAGCAGTACTTC
CASSLIGEDYEQYF
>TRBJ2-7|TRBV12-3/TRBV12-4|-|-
TGTGCCAGCAGTTTAATGCGGGATTACGAGCAGTACTTC
CASSLMRDYEQYF
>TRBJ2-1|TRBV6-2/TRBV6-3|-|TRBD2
TGTGCCAGCAGTTACTCGAGGAAAGATAAGACTAGCGGTTCGGACAATGAGCAGTTCTTC
CASSYSRKDKTSGSDNEQFF
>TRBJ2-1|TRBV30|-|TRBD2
TGTGCCTGGAGTATTCTAGCGGGGGACAATGAGCAGTTCTTC
CAWSILAGDNEQFF
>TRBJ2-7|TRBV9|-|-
TGTGCCAGCAGCGCAAAAACAGGGTTTAGTCCCCCTTACGAGCAGTACTTC
CASSAKTGFSPPYEQYF
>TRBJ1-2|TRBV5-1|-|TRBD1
TGCGCCAGCAGCACGGCCACAGGGGGCTTTGACTATGGCTACACCTTC
CASSTATGGFDYGYTF
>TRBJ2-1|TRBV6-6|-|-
TGTGCCAGCCTAAGGGGGGGGCTGAACAATGAGCAGTTCTTC
CASLRGGLNNEQFF
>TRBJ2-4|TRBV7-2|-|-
TGTGCCAGCAGCTCGGAGGTCAGCATTCAGTACTTC
CASSSEVSIQYF
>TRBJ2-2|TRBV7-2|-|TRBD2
TGTGCCAGCAGCCCCGCTGCGGGGGAAAACACCGGGGAGCTGTTTTTT
CASSPAAGENTGELFF
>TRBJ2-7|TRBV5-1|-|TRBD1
TGCGCCAGCAGCTCACGCTACGGATCCGGGACAGCGGCCTACGAGCAGTACTTC
CASSSRYGSGTAAYEQYF
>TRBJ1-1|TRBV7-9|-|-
TGTGCCAGCAGCTGGCAGGGTTCGGGTACTGAAGCTTTCTTT
CASSWQGSGTEAFF
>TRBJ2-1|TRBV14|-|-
TGTGCCAGCAGCCAGCGGGGAGACTCCTACAATGAGCAGTTCTTC
CASSQRGDSYNEQFF
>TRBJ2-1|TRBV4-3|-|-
TGCGCCAGCAGCCAAGACATCGCAGACAATGAGCAGTTCTTC
CASSQDIADNEQFF
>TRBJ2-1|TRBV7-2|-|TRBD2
TGTGCCAGCAGCTTTGGCGGGGGATCCTACAATGAGCAGTTCTTC
CASSFGGGSYNEQFF
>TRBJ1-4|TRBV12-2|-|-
TGTGCAAGTCGCTTATGGACTACCCCAGCATCAACTAATGAAAAACTGTTTTTT
CASRLWTTPASTNEKLFF
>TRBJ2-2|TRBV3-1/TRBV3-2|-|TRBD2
TGTGCCAGCAGGCGACTAGCGGGGGGTACCGGGGAGCTGTTTTTT
CASRRLAGGTGELFF
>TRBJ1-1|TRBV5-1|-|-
TGCGCCAGCAGCTTGGATCAGGGCTTCACTGAAGCTTTCTTT
CASSLDQGFTEAFF
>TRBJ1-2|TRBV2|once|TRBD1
TGTGCCAGCAGTGAACAGGGGGTCCGGTATGGCTACACCTTC
CASSEQGVRYGYTF
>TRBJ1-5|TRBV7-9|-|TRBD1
TGTGCCAGCAGCTTGTTTACAGGGGGCAATCAGCCCCAGCATTTT
CASSLFTGGNQPQHF
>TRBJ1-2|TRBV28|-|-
TGTGCCAGCAGGAGGTATGGCTACACCTTC
CASRRYGYTF
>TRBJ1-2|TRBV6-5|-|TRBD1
TGTGCCAGCAGTCGACAGGGGCCGGATGGCTACACCTTC
CASSRQGPDGYTF
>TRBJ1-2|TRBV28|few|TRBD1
TGTGCCAGCGCGGGACAGGGGGCCTATGGCTACACCTTC
CASAGQGAYGYTF
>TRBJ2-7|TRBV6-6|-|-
TGTGCCAGCAGTTCCGAGGGATTCGAGCAGTACTTC
CASSSEGFEQYF
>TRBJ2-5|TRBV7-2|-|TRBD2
TGTGCCAGCAAAGCGGGGGCACAAGAGACCCAGTACTTC
CASKAGAQETQYF
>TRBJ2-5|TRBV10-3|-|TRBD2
TGTGCCATCAAGCCAAGCGGGGGGCAAGAGACCCAGTACTTC
CAIKPSGGQETQYF
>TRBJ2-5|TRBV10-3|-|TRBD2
TGTGCCACCGGACTAGCGGGGGGACAGGAGACCCAGTACTTC
CATGLAGGQETQYF
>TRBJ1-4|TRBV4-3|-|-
TGCGCCAGCAGCCAAGCCGGCGACAGCCCCCCTTTAAAACTGTTTTTT
CASSQAGDSPPLKLFF
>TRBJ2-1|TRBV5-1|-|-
TGCGCCAGCAGCTCCCAGGGGCTTAATGAGCAGTTCTTC
CASSSQGLNEQFF
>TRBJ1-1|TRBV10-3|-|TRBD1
TGTGCCATCAGTGACAGGGGGCTTTTGACCACTGAAGCTTTCTTT
CAISDRGLLTTEAFF
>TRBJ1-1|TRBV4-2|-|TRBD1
TGTGCCAGCAGCCAGCCGGACAGGGTGGGCACTGAAGCTTTCTTT
CASSQPDRVGTEAFF
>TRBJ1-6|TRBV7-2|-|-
TGTGCCAGCAGCCTCCCACTAGAGGCGGGGAATAATTCACCCCTCCACTTT
CASSLPLEAGNNSPLHF
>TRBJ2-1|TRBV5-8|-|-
TGTGCCAGCAGCGACCCTAGGGGGGGCAATGAGCAGTTCTTC
CASSDPRGGNEQFF
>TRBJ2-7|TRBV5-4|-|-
TGTGCCAGCAGTTCGCGGGGCCAGACCGAGCAGTACTTC
CASSSRGQTEQYF
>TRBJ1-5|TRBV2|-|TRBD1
TGTGCCAGCAGTACTTATCCCGGGACAGGGTTCAATCAGCCCCAGCATTTT
CASSTYPGTGFNQPQHF
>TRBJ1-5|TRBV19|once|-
TGTGCCAGTAGTAGGACAGTAGCGGGAAATCAGCCCCAGCATTTT
CASSRTVAGNQPQHF
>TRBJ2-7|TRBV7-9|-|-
TGTGCCAGCAGCTCGACCCTAGGGGACGAGCAGTACTTC
CASSSTLGDEQYF